The 27 T cell receptor beta chains below come from one sample, sequenced in a study of cytomegalovirus exposure and HLA in healthy donors. The PCR employed 60 Vbeta primers together with 13 Jbeta primers. Measured with immunoSEQ multiplex PCR; TCRdb has only the in-frame clones, and not every one. The table shows approximately 100,000 clones, with 74% occurring only once. Input material: PBMCs. The receptor source for this set is a man aged 45-65 years in good health and CMV-seropositive.

Only a few counts were recorded for this clone. The CDR3 nucleotides read TGTGCCAGGGAGATGAACACTGAAGCTTTCTTT. Translation: CAREMNTEAFF. The chain has TRBV2 and TRBJ1-1; D uncertain. The V end lost 9 bases, the J end lost 0 bases, and 5 bases lay between the germline ends. CDR3 size: 11 residues. Germline values: CDR1 SNHLY, CDR2 FYNNEI.

This chain links TRBV10-3 with TRBJ1-5; 7 bases fit TRBD1. The CDR3 is made up of 14 amino acids. Unmatched junction bases numbered 4, after V lost 6 bases and J lost 2 bases. CDR1 is ENHRY, CDR2 SYGVKD, per germline. The CDR3 loop is CAIRSTGGNQPQHF. CDR3 sequence (DNA): TGTGCCATCAGATCCACAGGGGGCAATCAGCCCCAGCATTTT.

This sequence joins TRBV10-3 and TRBJ2-3; 9 bases fit TRBD2. This CDR3 has 15 amino acids. CDR1 and CDR2 (germline): ENHRY, SYGVKD. The V segment lost 5 bases and the J segment 0 bases; nucleotides outside the gene matches: 3. The CDR3 DNA reads as TGTGCCATCAGTTCTAGCGGGGCTAGCACAGATACGCAGTATTTT. This encodes CAISSSGASTDTQYF.

The gene calls are TRBV11-2 and TRBJ2-7; 15 nucleotides match TRBD2. The V gene end was trimmed by 5 bases and the J gene end by 9 bases; junction bases not matched to a gene: 8. Germline CDR1 reads SGHAT; CDR2 reads FQNNGV. The CDR3 is 15 residues long. The CDR3 DNA reads as TGTGCCAGCAGCGCGAGGACTAGCGGGAGGGAGGGGCAGTACTTC. It encodes CASSARTSGREGQYF.

This clone was counted a few times. The chain joins TRBV15 to TRBJ1-5; D remains unclear. The CDR3 extends over 15 amino acids. The germline V gene has CDR1 LNHNV and CDR2 YYDKDF (reference sequence). Trimming left V 0 bases short and J 0 bases short, with 6 bases between. CDR3 DNA: TGTGCCACCAGCAGAGATCGACATAGCAATCAGCCCCAGCATTTT. The encoded protein is CATSRDRHSNQPQHF.

The sample holds a few counts of this clone. V gene TRBV6-1 combines with J gene TRBJ1-2; TRBD1 is a possible D gene (6 bases). Germline V gives CDR1 MNHNS, CDR2 SASEGT. The CDR3 contains 14 residues. The V end was cut by 6 bases, the J end by 2 bases, with 13 bases between. For the CDR3, the DNA is TGTGCCAGCAGCCTCAGGGGCCTCAACTATGGCTACACCTTC. Encoded protein: CASSLRGLNYGYTF.

The chain carries TRBV9 and TRBJ1-2; the D gene is possibly TRBD1 (5 bases). CDR1 and CDR2 (germline): SGDLS, YYNGEE. The CDR3 runs to 15 residues. Trimming took 0 bases from V and 3 from J, leaving 12 bases between them. CDR3 sequence (DNA): TGTGCCAGCAGCGTAGTGGGCAGGGATGACTATGGCTACACCTTC. Protein sequence: CASSVVGRDDYGYTF.

A few counts support this clone. The chain employs TRBV12-5 and TRBJ2-1, with a possible D match to TRBD2 (5 bases). Trimming took 5 bases from V and 4 from J, leaving 9 bases between them. The CDR3 loop spans 13 amino acids. Looked up from germline, CDR1 is LGHNT and CDR2 is FRNRAP. The CDR3 protein is CASGRTPYNEQFF. As DNA, the CDR3 is TGTGCTAGTGGTCGGACTCCTTACAATGAGCAGTTCTTC.

As concerns this clone: Compared with germline, one end of the junction differs, possibly owing to a read error. V and J are TRBV2 and TRBJ2-6; 8 bases are shared with TRBD1. Germline values: CDR1 SNHLY, CDR2 FYNNEI. The CDR3 extends over 17 amino acids. CDR3 nucleotides: TGTGCCAGCAACCAGGACAGGGTGAGGGCTGGGGCCAACGGCCTGACTTTC. It yields the protein CASNQDRVRAGANGLTF.

The chain combines TRBV6-1 with TRBJ2-5; D is perhaps TRBD2 (6 bases). The germline gives CDR1 MNHNS, CDR2 SASEGT. V was pared by 7 bases and J by 2 bases, with 11 bases between. The CDR3 spans 13 residues. The CDR3 spells CASTRGRQETQYF. The CDR3 coding sequence is TGTGCCAGCACCCGGGGGAGGCAAGAGACCCAGTACTTC.

J is TRBJ2-4 and V is TRBV2; D unresolved. Germline-derived CDR1 and CDR2 are SNHLY and FYNNEI. V shed 4 bases and J shed 0 bases, with 10 bases lying between them. There are 15 residues in the CDR3. This chain's CDR3 is CASSAERVAKNIQYF. Here the CDR3 DNA reads TGTGCCAGCAGTGCGGAGCGTGTAGCCAAAAACATTCAGTACTTC.

The chain is built from TRBV6-5 and TRBJ2-1; 8 bases are shared with TRBD2. The CDR3 consists of 16 residues. V shed 2 bases and J 8 bases; nucleotides not matched to a gene: 11. The V gene's germline CDR1 is MNHEY and CDR2 SVGAGI. This CDR3 is CASSYTSGSPIYEQFF. As DNA, the CDR3 is TGTGCCAGCAGTTACACGAGCGGGAGTCCCATATATGAGCAGTTCTTC.

The gene calls are TRBV27 and TRBJ2-3, with no clear D. The V end lost 5 bases, the J end lost 5 bases, and 14 bases lay between the germline ends. Germline V gives CDR1 MNHEY, CDR2 SMNVEV (reference sequence). The CDR3 contains 14 residues. The DNA for the CDR3 is TGTGCCAGCAGTCAACAGTACCCAGAAGATACGCAGTATTTT. This gives the protein CASSQQYPEDTQYF.

The chain uses TRBV5-1 and TRBJ2-3, with a weak D call TRBD1 (6 bases). Germline V gives CDR1 SGHRS, CDR2 YFSETQ. CDR3 length: 16 residues. Trimming stripped 0 bases from V and 0 bases from J, with 11 bases between. CDR3 nucleotide sequence: TGCGCCAGCAGCTTGGCCTGGGGGCCAAGCACAGATACGCAGTATTTT. Amino acids: CASSLAWGPSTDTQYF.

The chain combines TRBV1 with TRBJ1-4. TRBV1 is annotated as a pseudogene. The CDR3 is 16 amino acids. The CDR3 nucleotides read TGCACCAGCAGCTTAGACCCGGAGAGTACTAATGAAAAACTGTTTTTT. Its protein is CTSSLDPESTNEKLFF.

Here the CDR3 DNA reads TGTGCCAGCAGTGCGACGAGCGGGAGTGACTCCTACGAGCAGTACTTC. Translating gives CASSATSGSDSYEQYF. The J gene is TRBJ2-7, the V gene TRBV6-1; 8 bases map to TRBD2. The CDR3 contains 16 residues. The germline V gene encodes CDR1 MNHNS and CDR2 SASEGT. V lost 4 bases to trimming and J lost 0 bases; unmatched junction nucleotides: 8.

This rearrangement joins TRBV19 to TRBJ2-1, with a weak D call TRBD1 (5 bases). Trimming cost V 1 base and J 2 bases, with 12 bases left between them. CDR1 is LNHDA and CDR2 is SQIVND in the germline V gene (reference sequence). This CDR3 is 16 amino acids long. The CDR3 DNA reads TGTGCCAGTAGTATAGGATGGGGCCCTGCCTACAATGAGCAGTTCTTC. Protein: CASSIGWGPAYNEQFF. Based on the CDR3 plus reference TRBV19 and TRBJ2-1, the full variable domain is DGGITQSPKYLFRKEGQNVTLSCEQNLNHDAMYWYRQDPGQGLRLIYYSQIVNDFQKGDIAEGYSVSREKKESFPLTVTSAQKNPTAFYLCASSIGWGPAYNEQFFGPGTRLTVL.

V gene TRBV30 combines with J gene TRBJ1-2, with unresolved D. V was shortened by 8 bases and J by 6 bases, with 13 bases between the two germline ends. The germline gives CDR1 GTSNPN, CDR2 SVGIG (reference sequence). The length of the CDR3 is 11 residues. The CDR3 DNA is TGTGCCGGTCCTAGCTGGAATGGCTACACCTTC. Translated, it gives CAGPSWNGYTF.

The chain recombines TRBV21-1 with TRBJ2-5; whether TRBD1, the table's D call, matches the DNA was not checked. TRBV21-1 is tagged as a pseudogene. The CDR3 is 9 amino acids. In nucleotides, the CDR3 is TGTGCCAGCCTTTGGACAGTCCACTTC. The encoded protein is CASLWTVHF.

For this clone: A read error may produce the germline difference seen at one junction end. This chain joins TRBV28 and TRBJ1-2, with D perhaps matching TRBD1 (6 bases). CDR3 length: 16 residues. CDR1 and CDR2 (germline): MDHEN, SYDVKM. Here the CDR3 reads CASSPEGGRHHYVYTF. In nucleotides, the CDR3 is TGTGCCAGCAGTCCAGAGGGGGGGCGCCATCACTATGTCTACACCTTC.

J is TRBJ2-5 and V is TRBV29-1; TRBD1 might be the D (7 bases). Trimming shortened V by 6 bases and J by 5 bases, and 16 bases separated the two germline ends. The CDR3 length is 13 residues. Germline loops: CDR1 SQVTM, CDR2 ANQGSEA. CDR3 DNA sequence: TGCAGCGTACGACAGGGCGGGACGGAGACCCAGTACTTC. Protein: CSVRQGGTETQYF.

The genes are TRBV4-2 and TRBJ1-2; the D gene is possibly TRBD1 (5 bases). The germline gives CDR1 LGHNA, CDR2 YNFKEQ. The CDR3 has 15 amino acids. Trimming removed 1 base from V and 4 bases from J, with 13 bases in between. The CDR3 reads CASSQASDSLYGYTF. CDR3 nucleotide sequence: TGTGCCAGCAGCCAAGCAAGCGACAGCCTCTATGGCTACACCTTC.

The chain has TRBV9 and TRBJ1-1; D is perhaps TRBD1 (5 bases). Germline lookup yields CDR1 SGDLS and CDR2 YYNGEE. This CDR3 comprises 15 residues. V shed 0 bases and J shed 6 bases, with 15 bases lying between them. CDR3 DNA sequence: TGTGCCAGCAGCGTAGATGGGTGGGGGGGGGCTGAAGCTTTCTTT. Protein product: CASSVDGWGGAEAFF.

This sequence joins TRBV15 and TRBJ2-5, with D possibly matching TRBD1 (6 bases). V lost 7 bases and J 3 bases, leaving 18 bases between the germline ends. This CDR3 is 15 amino acids long. CDR1 and CDR2 (germline): LNHNV, YYDKDF (reference sequence). The CDR3 bases are TGTGCCACCAACTCCCCCCGTACAGGGAAAGAGACCCAGTACTTC. It specifies CATNSPRTGKETQYF.

V is TRBV18 and J is TRBJ2-5; D is possibly TRBD1 (5 bases). CDR1 KGHSH and CDR2 LQKENI come from the germline V gene. Deletions cut 0 bases from V and 10 bases from J, with 12 bases between. This CDR3 has 13 residues. This chain's CDR3 is CASSPPTTEVQYF. The CDR3 coding sequence is TGTGCCAGCTCACCACCTACGACAGAAGTCCAGTACTTC.

The chain combines TRBV11-2 with TRBJ2-7, with 9 bases matching TRBD1. Germline CDR1 is SGHAT and CDR2 is FQNNGV. Losses at the gene ends were 6 bases for V and 0 bases for J; bases not matched to a gene: 6. The CDR3 is 15 amino acids. The CDR3 DNA reads as TGTGCCAGCAGACCCGGACAGGGGATCTCCTACGAGCAGTACTTC. This gives the protein CASRPGQGISYEQYF.

CDR3 region: CASSFTAGGSTDTQYF. In nucleotides, the CDR3 is TGCGCCAGCAGCTTTACCGCGGGGGGAAGCACAGATACGCAGTATTTT. V is TRBV5-1 and J is TRBJ2-3, with 8 positions matching TRBD2. Looked up from germline, CDR1 is SGHRS and CDR2 is YFSETQ. Trimming removed 2 bases from V and 0 bases from J; junction bases left unmatched: 5. The CDR3 has 16 amino acids.